A selection of T cell receptor beta chains follows, all from one sample in a study of monozygotic twins with inflammatory bowel disease. No DNA is given; TCRdb re-called the 5' RACE reads and lists each CDR3 protein once. The repertoire table contains 300,000 to 350,000 distinct CDR3 sequences. The specimen sequenced was blood. The receptor source for this set is a human donor with ulcerative colitis or Crohn's disease, or a healthy co-twin of an affected twin (not recorded which). Each CDR3 is given with its conserved first and last residue.

j_call,v_call,cdr3_aa
TRBJ2-7,TRBV3-1,CASSSTWYEQYF
TRBJ2-6,TRBV28,CASSFQGSGANVLTF
TRBJ2-2,TRBV30,CAWSVMDTGELFF
TRBJ2-1,TRBV20-1,CSARYLGIYNEQFF
TRBJ1-2,TRBV21-1,CASSKVVAENGYTF
TRBJ2-1,TRBV5-1,CASSYLGQGDYNEQFF
TRBJ2-3,TRBV11-1,CASSLTYGGLAGVTDTQYF
TRBJ1-1,TRBV7-2,CASSLEGTGYTEAFF
TRBJ2-5,TRBV5-1,CASSYGQGRETQYF
TRBJ1-5,TRBV7-9,CASSLIGGGNQPQHF
TRBJ2-7,TRBV19,CASSIGGASSYEQYF